The next 27 T cell receptor beta chains were all read from a single sample in a study of T cells in Graves' hyperthyroidism and ophthalmopathy. From RNA transcripts, TCR beta CDR3 regions were amplified. Researchers ran a first-round RT-PCR on the TCR CDR3 using the HTBI primer set. Using its own MiXCR run on the multiplex PCR reads, TCRdb lists one record per CDR3 protein. This sample carries about 520,000 distinct CDR3 sequences, approximately 25% of them seen once, and the ten largest clones take 11%. Sequences were obtained from blood. These receptor sequences come from a woman aged 30 to 39 with Graves' ophthalmopathy.

This clonotype was picked up many times. The chain recombines TRBV6-5 with TRBJ1-5, with 11 bases fitting TRBD1. Germline V gene data show CDR1 as MNHEY and CDR2 as SVGAGI. CDR3 size: 14 residues. J gave up 6 bases and V 6 bases, and 4 bases lay outside the gene matches. CDR3 in DNA: TGTGCCAGCAGCGGGACAGGGGGTGTTCAGCCCCAGCATTTT. It codes for CASSGTGGVQPQHF.

This clonotype was observed at least ten times. The rearrangement joins TRBV19 to TRBJ1-5, with D unresolved. Germline loops: CDR1 LNHDA, CDR2 SQIVND (reference sequence). The CDR3 contains 15 residues. V dropped 4 bases and J dropped 0 bases, with 10 bases sitting between them. The CDR3 region is CASSTTDYSNQPQHF. The CDR3 DNA reads as TGTGCCAGTAGTACGACGGATTATAGCAATCAGCCCCAGCATTTT.

This clonotype was seen a few times. V gene TRBV20-1 combines with J gene TRBJ2-2; TRBD1 aligns across 7 bases. This CDR3 is 15 amino acids long. CDR1 and CDR2 (germline): DFQATT, SNEGSKA (reference sequence). V was clipped by 2 bases and J by 3 bases; unmatched bases: 6. In nucleotides, the CDR3 is TGCAGTGCTAGAAAAGGGGACAGATACACCGGGGAGCTGTTTTTT. This codes for CSARKGDRYTGELFF.

DNA of the CDR3: TGTGCCAGCAGCAGCGGGACTCCACTCTACGAGCAGTACTTC. It translates to CASSSGTPLYEQYF. J is TRBJ2-7 and V is TRBV2, with 7 bases identical to TRBD2. Germline lookup yields CDR1 SNHLY and CDR2 FYNNEI. The CDR3 is made up of 14 amino acids. Unmatched junction bases numbered 8, after V lost 6 bases and J lost 3 bases. The whole variable domain, remainder taken from reference TRBV2 and TRBJ2-7, is EPEVTQTPSHQVTQMGQEVILRCVPISNHLYFYWYRQILGQKVEFLVSFYNNEISEKSEIFDDQFSVERPDGSNFTLKIRSTKLEDSAMYFCASSSGTPLYEQYFGPGTRLTVT.

This sequence joins TRBV12-3 or TRBV12-4 and TRBJ1-5, with a weak D call TRBD1 (5 bases). This CDR3 region has 16 residues. The germline V and J ends were trimmed by 3 bases and 1 base, with 13 bases remaining between them. CDR3: CASSFGRGQSNQPQHF. CDR3 in DNA: TGTGCCAGCAGTTTTGGTAGGGGCCAAAGCAATCAGCCCCAGCATTTT.

This clonotype was seen ten or more times. A read error is likely, as this CDR3 ends without the conserved phenylalanine or tryptophan. The genes are TRBV29-1 and TRBJ1-2; the match to TRBD1 covers 7 bases. V lost 7 bases to trimming and J lost 6 bases; unmatched junction nucleotides: 11. Germline V CDR1 and CDR2: SQVTM, ANQGSEA. The CDR3 extends over 13 amino acids. The CDR3 bases are TGCAGCGCCCCCAGGCAGGGGGAGAATGGCTACACCCTC. It yields the protein CSAPRQGENGYTL.

Ten or more counts support this clonotype. The gene calls are TRBV10-3 and TRBJ1-1; no reliable D call. Germline V CDR1 and CDR2: ENHRY, SYGVKD. The CDR3 runs 15 residues. The germline V and J ends were trimmed by 2 bases and 6 bases, with 16 bases remaining between them. The CDR3 DNA reads as TGTGCCATCAGTGAGAGACGGTCCTCCCAGCCTGAAGCTTTCTTT. Its translation: CAISERRSSQPEAFF.

The chain has TRBV12-3 or TRBV12-4 and TRBJ2-4; D possibly uses TRBD1 or TRBD2 (5 bases each). V was trimmed by 4 bases and J by 0 bases, leaving 10 bases between them. This CDR3 spans 15 amino acids. The CDR3 bases are TGTGCCAGCAGTTACGCCGGGACAGCCAAAAACATTCAGTACTTC. Translated, it gives CASSYAGTAKNIQYF.

V and J are TRBV12-3 or TRBV12-4 and TRBJ1-1, with 9 bases identical to TRBD1. Trimming at V came to 1 base and at J to 6 bases, leaving 6 bases not matched to a gene. The length of the CDR3 is 15 residues. CDR3 in amino acids: CASSLEGTGWSEAFF. CDR3 bases: TGTGCCAGCAGTTTAGAGGGGACAGGGTGGTCTGAAGCTTTCTTT.

This clonotype was seen many times. The chain combines TRBV7-9 with TRBJ2-5; D is possibly TRBD2 (5 bases). Germline loops: CDR1 SEHNR, CDR2 FQNEAQ (reference sequence). This CDR3 is built from 14 residues. V shed 5 bases and J shed 1 base, with 11 bases lying between them. CDR3 in DNA: TGTGCCAGCAGCCCATGGGAGTCCCAAGAGACCCAGTACTTC. It translates to CASSPWESQETQYF.

This clonotype was seen many times. This chain joins TRBV13 and TRBJ2-4; 10 bases agree with TRBD2. Unmatched junction bases numbered 18, after V lost 5 bases and J lost 2 bases. Germline CDR1 and CDR2: PRHDT and FYEKMQ (reference sequence). This CDR3 has 20 residues. CDR3 protein: CASSIRIVAGGLFSKNIQYF. For the CDR3, the DNA is TGTGCCAGCAGCATCCGTATTGTAGCGGGGGGCCTCTTCTCCAAAAACATTCAGTACTTC.

Ten or more counts support this clonotype. The chain links TRBV11-2 to TRBJ1-2; TRBD1 matches at 8 bases. The CDR3 is made up of 17 amino acids. With V trimmed by 5 bases and J by 6 bases, 17 bases remained unmatched. Germline lookup yields CDR1 SGHAT and CDR2 FQNNGV. For the CDR3, the DNA is TGTGCCAGCAGCATTACAAGGGATACAGGGGGTATCAATGGCTACACCTTC. Encoded protein: CASSITRDTGGINGYTF.

This clonotype was recorded many times. The chain uses TRBV27 and TRBJ2-2; the D is unclear. CDR1 and CDR2 (germline): MNHEY, SMNVEV (reference sequence). Between the trimmed V and J ends, which lost 2 bases and 4 bases, there was a span of 17 bases. This CDR3 is 17 amino acids long. The CDR3: CASSLGHRVRSTGELFF. Here the CDR3 DNA reads TGTGCCAGCAGTTTAGGTCACCGGGTGCGGTCCACCGGGGAGCTGTTTTTT.

The rearrangement joins TRBV6-5 to TRBJ1-2; possibly TRBD1 for D (5 bases). Germline-derived CDR1 and CDR2 are MNHEY and SVGAGI. There are 13 residues in the CDR3. V was clipped by 4 bases and J by 6 bases, with 12 bases between them. DNA of the CDR3: TGTGCCAGCAGTTTCCCAGGGTCACATGGCTACACCTTC. Translation gives CASSFPGSHGYTF.

The chain employs TRBV28 and TRBJ1-3; TRBD1 might be the D (6 bases). Trimming took 7 bases from V and 7 from J, leaving 17 bases between them. Germline lookup yields CDR1 MDHEN and CDR2 SYDVKM. This CDR3 spans 14 amino acids. Written as DNA, the CDR3 is TGTGCCAGCACCTTGGGGACAAACGGGAACACCATATATTTT. Protein product: CASTLGTNGNTIYF.

This clonotype was detected many times. The chain employs TRBV29-1 and TRBJ2-7, with 9 bases identical to TRBD1. In germline, CDR1 is SQVTM, CDR2 ANQGSEA. The CDR3 is 14 residues long. V gave up 4 bases and J gave up 2 bases; unmatched junction bases: 6. CDR3 residues: CSVGVGTGPYEQYF. In nucleotides, the CDR3 is TGCAGCGTTGGAGTCGGGACAGGGCCCTACGAGCAGTACTTC.

This clonotype was seen ten or more times. This chain links TRBV20-1 with TRBJ2-3, with D maybe TRBD2 (5 bases). This CDR3 has 13 amino acids. V was clipped by 7 bases and J by 3 bases, with 14 bases between them. Germline values: CDR1 DFQATT, CDR2 SNEGSKA (reference sequence). DNA of the CDR3: TGCAGTGGGCCCATGACGGGGACAGATACGCAGTATTTT. The encoded protein is CSGPMTGTDTQYF.

This clonotype was found many times. The V call is TRBV6-2 or TRBV6-3, the J call TRBJ1-5; perhaps TRBD1 as D (5 bases). The V and J ends lost 5 bases and 9 bases respectively, with 14 bases between them. The CDR3 covers 13 residues. The germline V gene has CDR1 MNHEY and CDR2 SVGEGT. In DNA form, the CDR3 reads TGTGCCAGCAGTCCCCCGACAGTCCTGCCCCAGCATTTT. Its translation is CASSPPTVLPQHF.

This clonotype was observed many times. The gene calls are TRBV6-5 and TRBJ1-1; weak D call: TRBD1 (6 bases). V was shortened by 8 bases and J by 4 bases, with 17 bases between the two germline ends. Germline loops: CDR1 MNHEY, CDR2 SVGAGI. The CDR3 is made up of 14 amino acids. The CDR3 DNA sequence: TGTGCCAGCGTTGAATTAGGGGGATTCACTGAAGCTTTCTTT. Residues: CASVELGGFTEAFF.

Many counts were recorded for this clonotype. This chain links TRBV6-1 with TRBJ1-1; the D is unclear. V was clipped by 8 bases and J by 0 bases, with 13 bases between them. The length of the CDR3 is 14 residues. Germline CDR1 MNHNS, CDR2 SASEGT. The DNA of the CDR3 is TGTGCCAGCGTCCGAAGGGTAGTGAACACTGAAGCTTTCTTT. It translates to CASVRRVVNTEAFF.

The sample holds a few counts of this clonotype. V and J are TRBV19 and TRBJ1-2, with D hard to call. V was trimmed by 3 bases and J by 4 bases, leaving 12 bases between them. Germline CDR1 and CDR2: LNHDA and SQIVND (reference sequence). CDR3 length: 14 amino acids. CDR3 protein: CASSIRLDLYGYTF. DNA for the CDR3: TGTGCCAGTAGTATCCGACTTGACCTCTATGGCTACACCTTC.

J is TRBJ2-2 and V is TRBV6-2 or TRBV6-3; 8 bases are a match to TRBD1. Germline V CDR1 and CDR2: MNHEY, SVGEGT. The CDR3 contains 14 residues. Germline trimming cut 4 bases from V and 9 bases from J; bases unmatched to any gene: 7. The CDR3 loop reads CASSSTQGAWELFF. The DNA for the CDR3 is TGTGCCAGCAGTTCGACCCAGGGGGCCTGGGAGCTGTTTTTT.

This rearrangement joins TRBV9 to TRBJ2-4, with 7 bases fitting TRBD1. The CDR3 has 18 residues. The J segment lost 0 bases and the V segment lost 1 base, leaving 10 bases of the junction unmatched. Germline V gene sequence: CDR1 SGDLS, CDR2 YYNGEE. CDR3 amino acids: CASSVRDSGDPAKNIQYF. In DNA form, the CDR3 reads TGTGCCAGCAGCGTACGGGACAGTGGGGACCCAGCCAAAAACATTCAGTACTTC.

This clonotype was seen a few times. The chain is built from TRBV18 and TRBJ2-2; 8 bases align to TRBD1. The V gene's germline CDR1 is KGHSH and CDR2 LQKENI. The CDR3 is made up of 14 amino acids. The J segment lost 5 bases and the V segment lost 6 bases, leaving 5 bases of the junction unmatched. The CDR3 nucleotides are TGTGCCAGCTCCGTGGACAGGGCGACCGGGGAGCTGTTTTTT. This translates into CASSVDRATGELFF.

This rearrangement joins TRBV9 to TRBJ2-1; possibly TRBD2 for D (5 bases). V lost 1 base, J lost 7 bases, and 6 bases lay in between. CDR3 size: 12 residues. Germline V gives CDR1 SGDLS, CDR2 YYNGEE. DNA of the CDR3: TGTGCCAGCAGCGTAACGGGGAATGAGCAGTTCTTC. Translation gives CASSVTGNEQFF.

This clonotype was counted many times. The chain employs TRBV20-1 and TRBJ1-1; a possible D gene is TRBD1 (5 bases). The germline CDR1 and CDR2 sequences are DFQATT and SNEGSKA (reference sequence). The CDR3 totals 14 residues. Trimming stripped 1 base from V and 5 bases from J, with 14 bases between. The CDR3 coding sequence is TGCAGTGCTAGAGGGGGCGCAGGTTTTACTGAAGCTTTCTTT. Its translation: CSARGGAGFTEAFF.

The sample holds many counts of this clonotype. This chain connects TRBV29-1 to TRBJ2-7; D ambiguous. Germline V CDR1 and CDR2: SQVTM, ANQGSEA. V lost 4 bases and J 1 base, leaving 8 bases between the germline ends. The CDR3 consists of 12 residues. The CDR3 here is CSVAASSYEQYF. CDR3 coding DNA: TGCAGCGTTGCGGCCAGTTCCTACGAGCAGTACTTC.